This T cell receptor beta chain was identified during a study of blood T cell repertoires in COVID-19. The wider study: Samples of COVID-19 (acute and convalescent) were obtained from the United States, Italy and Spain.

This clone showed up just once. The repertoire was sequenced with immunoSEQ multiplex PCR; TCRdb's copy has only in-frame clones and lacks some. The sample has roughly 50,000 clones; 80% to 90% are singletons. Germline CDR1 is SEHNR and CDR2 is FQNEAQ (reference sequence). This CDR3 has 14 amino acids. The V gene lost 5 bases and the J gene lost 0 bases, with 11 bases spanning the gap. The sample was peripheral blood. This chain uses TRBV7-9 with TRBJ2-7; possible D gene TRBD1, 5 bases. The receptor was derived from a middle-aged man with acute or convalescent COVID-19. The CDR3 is CASSPQGTSYEQYF. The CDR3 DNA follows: TGTGCCAGCAGCCCGCAGGGAACCTCCTACGAGCAGTACTTC. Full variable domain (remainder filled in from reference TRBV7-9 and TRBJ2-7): DTGVSQNPRHKITKRGQNVTFRCDPISEHNRLYWYRQTLGQGPEFLTYFQNEAQLEKSRLLSDRFSAERPKGSFSTLEIQRTEQGDSAMYLCASSPQGTSYEQYFGPGTRLTVT.